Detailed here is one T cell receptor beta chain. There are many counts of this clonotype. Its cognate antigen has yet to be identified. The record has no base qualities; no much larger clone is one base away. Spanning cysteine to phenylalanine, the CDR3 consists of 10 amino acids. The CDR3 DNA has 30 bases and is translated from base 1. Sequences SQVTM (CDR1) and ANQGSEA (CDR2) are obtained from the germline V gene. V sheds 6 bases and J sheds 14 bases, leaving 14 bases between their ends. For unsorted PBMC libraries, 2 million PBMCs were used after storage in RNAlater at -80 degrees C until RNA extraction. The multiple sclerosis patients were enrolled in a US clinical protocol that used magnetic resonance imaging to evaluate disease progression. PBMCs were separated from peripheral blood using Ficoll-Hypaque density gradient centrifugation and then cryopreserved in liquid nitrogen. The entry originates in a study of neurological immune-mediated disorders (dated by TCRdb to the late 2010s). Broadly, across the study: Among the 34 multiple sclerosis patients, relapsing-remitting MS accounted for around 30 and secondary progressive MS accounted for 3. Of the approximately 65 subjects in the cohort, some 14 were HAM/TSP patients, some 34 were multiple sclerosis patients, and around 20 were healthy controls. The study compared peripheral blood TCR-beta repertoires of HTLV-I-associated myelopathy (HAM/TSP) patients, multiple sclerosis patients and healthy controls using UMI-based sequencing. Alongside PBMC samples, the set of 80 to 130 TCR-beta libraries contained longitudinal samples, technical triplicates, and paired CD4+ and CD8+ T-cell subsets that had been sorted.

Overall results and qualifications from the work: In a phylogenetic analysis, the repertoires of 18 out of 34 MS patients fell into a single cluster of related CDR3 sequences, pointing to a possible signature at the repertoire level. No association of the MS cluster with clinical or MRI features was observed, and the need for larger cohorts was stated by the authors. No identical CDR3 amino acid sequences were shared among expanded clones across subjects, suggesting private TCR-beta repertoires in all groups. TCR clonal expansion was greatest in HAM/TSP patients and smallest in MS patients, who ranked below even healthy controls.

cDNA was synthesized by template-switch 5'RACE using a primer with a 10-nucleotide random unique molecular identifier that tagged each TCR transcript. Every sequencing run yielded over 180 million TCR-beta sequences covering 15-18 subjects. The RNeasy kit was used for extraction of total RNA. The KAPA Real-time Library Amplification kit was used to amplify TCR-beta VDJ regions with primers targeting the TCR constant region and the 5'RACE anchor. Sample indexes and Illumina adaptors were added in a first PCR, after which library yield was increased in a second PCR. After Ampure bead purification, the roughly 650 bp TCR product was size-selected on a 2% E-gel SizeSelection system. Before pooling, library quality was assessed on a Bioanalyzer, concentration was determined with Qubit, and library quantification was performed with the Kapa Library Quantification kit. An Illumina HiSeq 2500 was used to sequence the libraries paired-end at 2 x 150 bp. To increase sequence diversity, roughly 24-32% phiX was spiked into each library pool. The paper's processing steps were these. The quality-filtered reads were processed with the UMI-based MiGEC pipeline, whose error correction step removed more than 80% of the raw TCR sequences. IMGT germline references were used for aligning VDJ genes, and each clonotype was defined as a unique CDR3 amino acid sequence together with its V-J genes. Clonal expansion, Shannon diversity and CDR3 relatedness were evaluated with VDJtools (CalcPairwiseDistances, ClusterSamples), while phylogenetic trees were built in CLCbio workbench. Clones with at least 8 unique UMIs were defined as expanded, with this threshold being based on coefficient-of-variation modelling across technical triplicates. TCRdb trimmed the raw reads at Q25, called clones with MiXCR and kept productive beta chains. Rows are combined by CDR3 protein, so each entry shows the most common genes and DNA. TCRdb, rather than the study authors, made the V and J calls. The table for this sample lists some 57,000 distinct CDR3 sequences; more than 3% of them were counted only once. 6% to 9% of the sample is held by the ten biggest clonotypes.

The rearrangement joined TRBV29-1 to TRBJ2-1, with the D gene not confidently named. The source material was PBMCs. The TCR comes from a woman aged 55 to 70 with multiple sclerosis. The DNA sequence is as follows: TGCAGCGTGTTGGAGCTATCGGAGTTCTTC. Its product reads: CSVLELSEFF.